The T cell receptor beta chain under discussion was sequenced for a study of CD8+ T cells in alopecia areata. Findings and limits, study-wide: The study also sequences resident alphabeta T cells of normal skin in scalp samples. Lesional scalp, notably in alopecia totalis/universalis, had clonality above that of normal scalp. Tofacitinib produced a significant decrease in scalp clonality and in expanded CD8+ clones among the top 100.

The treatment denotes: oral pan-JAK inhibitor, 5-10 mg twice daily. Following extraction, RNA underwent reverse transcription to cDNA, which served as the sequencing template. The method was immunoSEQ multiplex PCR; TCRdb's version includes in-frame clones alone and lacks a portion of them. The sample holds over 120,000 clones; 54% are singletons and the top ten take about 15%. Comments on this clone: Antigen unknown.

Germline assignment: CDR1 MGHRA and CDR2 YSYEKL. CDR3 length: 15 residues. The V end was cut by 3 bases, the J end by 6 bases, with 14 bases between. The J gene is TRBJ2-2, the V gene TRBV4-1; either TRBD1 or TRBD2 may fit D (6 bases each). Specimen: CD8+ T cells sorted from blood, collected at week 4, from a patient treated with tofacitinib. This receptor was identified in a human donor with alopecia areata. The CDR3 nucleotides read TGCGCCAGCAGCCAGATAAGGGGGGAAGCCGGGGAGCTGTTTTTT. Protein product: CASSQIRGEAGELFF.